One T cell receptor (beta chain) is described in this entry. CDR1 MNHEY and CDR2 SVGAGI come from the germline V gene. The CDR3 spans 16 residues. V was pared by 1 base and J by 4 bases, with 17 bases between. These data belong to a study of technical replicates of blood from several donors. TCRdb's copy holds only in-frame clones and misses some; the assay was immunoSEQ multiplex PCR. The data contain roughly 66,000 clones, approximately 83% of them seen just once; the ten biggest clones take up roughly 5.3%. The receptor's source is a human donor in good health. Some clones in this sample may be carry-over from other donors' samples. This chain uses TRBV6-5 with TRBJ2-7; perhaps TRBD2 as D (5 bases). The specimen sequenced was PBMCs. In DNA, the CDR3 is TGTGCCAGCAGTTACTACAGCGGAGCCTCTTCTTACGAGCAGTACTTC. Translated: CASSYYSGASSYEQYF.